Shown below are 9 T cell receptor beta chains from a single sample sequenced in a study of T cells after yellow fever vaccination. From the 5' RACE reads, TCRdb called clonotypes with MiXCR, one entry per CDR3 protein. The sample lists 550,000 to 750,000 distinct CDR3 sequences; roughly 13% were seen once. The sample in question was PBMCs, obtained on the day of the yellow fever booster vaccination. The source of these receptors is a man aged 30 to 39 who received the YFV17D yellow fever vaccine.

This clonotype was seen a handful of times. The chain links TRBV10-3 to TRBJ2-3; 11 bases line up with TRBD2. J was trimmed by 2 bases and V by 7 bases; bases with no gene match: 8. The CDR3 length is 16 residues. The germline V gene has CDR1 ENHRY and CDR2 SYGVKD. The CDR3: CAIKAGTSGYTDTQYF. CDR3 in DNA: TGTGCCATCAAAGCCGGGACTAGCGGCTACACAGATACGCAGTATTTT.

This CDR3 reads CASSLTSGMVETQYF. The CDR3 DNA reads as TGTGCCAGCAGTTTAACTAGCGGGATGGTAGAGACCCAGTACTTC. The rearrangement links TRBV27 to TRBJ2-5, with 10 nucleotides matching TRBD2. Germline lookup yields CDR1 MNHEY and CDR2 SMNVEV (reference sequence). This CDR3 comprises 15 residues. J lost 4 bases, V lost 2 bases, and 4 bases had no gene match.

The rearrangement joins TRBV24-1 to TRBJ2-5; TRBD1 aligns across 9 bases. The V gene's germline CDR1 is KGHDR and CDR2 SFDVKD. The CDR3 loop spans 13 amino acids. J lost 4 bases, V lost 7 bases, and 3 bases had no gene match. The CDR3, as DNA: TGTGCCACCAGCGACAGGGGGAGAGAGACCCAGTACTTC. Protein: CATSDRGRETQYF.

The sample holds a few counts of this clonotype. The genes are TRBV14 and TRBJ2-1, with TRBD1 matching 7 bases. CDR3 length: 15 residues. V lost 4 bases, J lost 3 bases, and 6 bases stayed unmatched. The germline CDR1 and CDR2 sequences are SGHDN and FVKESK. The CDR3 bases are TGTGCCAGCAGCCCGCCTGGGACAGACTACAATGAGCAGTTCTTC. This translates into CASSPPGTDYNEQFF. The full variable domain, its missing parts supplied by reference TRBV14 and TRBJ2-1, is EAGVTQFPSHSVIEKGQTVTLRCDPISGHDNLYWYRRVMGKEIKFLLHFVKESKQDESGMPNNRFLAERTGGTYSTLKVQPAELEDSGVYFCASSPPGTDYNEQFFGPGTRLTVL.

The chain has TRBV7-6 and TRBJ2-7; D is perhaps TRBD2 (6 bases). V was shortened by 5 bases and J by 7 bases, with 15 bases between the two germline ends. CDR3 length: 13 amino acids. Germline-derived CDR1 and CDR2 are SGHVS and FNYEAQ. The CDR3 protein is CASSPPGEGEQYF. CDR3 DNA: TGTGCCAGCAGCCCGCCGGGAGAGGGGGAGCAGTACTTC.

This clonotype was recorded a few times. V gene TRBV3-1 combines with J gene TRBJ2-1; D may be TRBD2 (6 bases). The CDR3 sequence is 15 residues long. Trimming removed 0 bases at V and 6 bases at J, with 12 bases between. Per germline, CDR1 LGHDT and CDR2 YNNKEL (reference sequence). The CDR3 DNA sequence: TGTGCCAGCAGCCAAGAGAGACTAGTGGGCAATGAGCAGTTCTTC. Protein sequence: CASSQERLVGNEQFF.

A few counts support this clonotype. V gene TRBV6-2 or TRBV6-3 combines with J gene TRBJ2-7, with D perhaps given as TRBD1 or TRBD2 (5 bases each). Between the trimmed V and J ends, which lost 7 bases and 6 bases, there was a span of 16 bases. The CDR3 sequence is 13 residues long. Per germline, CDR1 MNHEY and CDR2 SVGEGT. DNA for the CDR3: TGTGCCAGCATCCCTTCGGGGCAGTCCGAGCAGTACTTC. It specifies CASIPSGQSEQYF.

In this sample, this clonotype turned up a few times. This chain connects TRBV5-1 to TRBJ1-5, with D tentatively TRBD1 (5 bases). V gave up 4 bases and J gave up 4 bases, with 12 bases separating them. The CDR3 totals 14 residues. Germline V gene sequence: CDR1 SGHRS, CDR2 YFSETQ. This CDR3 is CASSRDGDNQPQHF. In DNA, the CDR3 is TGCGCCAGCAGCCGGGACGGAGATAATCAGCCCCAGCATTTT.

The V gene is TRBV20-1, the J gene TRBJ2-3; 13 bases line up with TRBD2. The junction had 4 bases not matched to a gene; V was cut back by 3 bases and J by 1 base. From germline, CDR1 is DFQATT and CDR2 SNEGSKA (reference sequence). CDR3 length equals 16 residues. CDR3 protein: CSASTSGRAGTDTQYF. The CDR3 DNA reads TGCAGTGCTAGTACTAGCGGGAGGGCTGGCACAGATACGCAGTATTTT.